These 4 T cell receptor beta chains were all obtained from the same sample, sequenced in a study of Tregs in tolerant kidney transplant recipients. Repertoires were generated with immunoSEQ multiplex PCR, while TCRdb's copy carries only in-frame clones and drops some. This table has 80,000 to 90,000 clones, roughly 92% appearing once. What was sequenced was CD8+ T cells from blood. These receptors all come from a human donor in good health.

The CDR3 nucleotides read TGTGCCAGCAGCCCTCTGGCTGAAGCTTTCTTT. Translated: CASSPLAEAFF. V and J are TRBV9 and TRBJ1-1; D call uncertain. CDR1 is SGDLS and CDR2 is YYNGEE in the germline V gene. The V and J ends lost 4 bases and 6 bases respectively, with 7 bases between them. The CDR3 length is 11 residues.

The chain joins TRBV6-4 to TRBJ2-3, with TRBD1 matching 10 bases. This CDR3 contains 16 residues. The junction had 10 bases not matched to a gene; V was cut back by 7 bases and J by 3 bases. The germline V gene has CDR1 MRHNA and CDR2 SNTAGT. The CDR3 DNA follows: TGTGCCAGCAACCCCCTTGACAGGGGGCAGACAGATACGCAGTATTTT. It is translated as CASNPLDRGQTDTQYF.

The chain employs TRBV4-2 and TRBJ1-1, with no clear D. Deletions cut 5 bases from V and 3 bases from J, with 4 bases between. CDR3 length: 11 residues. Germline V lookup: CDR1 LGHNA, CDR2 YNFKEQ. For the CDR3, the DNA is TGTGCCAGCAGCACCCACACTGAAGCTTTCTTT. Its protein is CASSTHTEAFF.

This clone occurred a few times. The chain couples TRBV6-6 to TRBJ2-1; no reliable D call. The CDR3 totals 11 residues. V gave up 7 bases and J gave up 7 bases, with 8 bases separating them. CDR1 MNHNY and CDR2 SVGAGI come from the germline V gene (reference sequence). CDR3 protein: CASTPGNEQFF. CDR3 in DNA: TGTGCCAGCACCCCCGGAAATGAGCAGTTCTTC.